This T cell receptor (beta chain) was obtained from a study of blood T cell repertoires in COVID-19. Study as a whole: Italy, Spain and the United States were the sources of the convalescent and acute COVID-19 samples. T cells, B-cell-depleted T cells, or PBMCs provided the cDNA or gDNA that served as material.

TCRdb's table, derived via immunoSEQ multiplex PCR, lists solely in-frame clones and lacks some. Of 280,000 or so clones in the sample, approximately 90% were seen once. Sequencing was carried out using PBMCs or T cells enriched from blood (not recorded which). The sequence was collected from a woman aged 40 to 50 who had recovered from COVID-19.

The CDR3 bases are TGTGCCAGCAGTTACGGACAGGGTGGCACCGGGGAGCTGTTTTTT. Translation gives CASSYGQGGTGELFF. The V and J genes are TRBV6-5 and TRBJ2-2; TRBD1 matches at 8 bases. V gave up 2 bases and J gave up 4 bases; unmatched junction bases: 3. The CDR3 is made up of 15 amino acids. Germline assignment: CDR1 MNHEY and CDR2 SVGAGI.